These T cell receptor beta chains were read from a single sample in a study of T cells after yellow fever vaccination. TCRdb re-called the 5' RACE reads with MiXCR, one entry per CDR3 protein. The data contain a few hundred thousand distinct CDR3 sequences, about 8.7% of them singletons. Sequenced material: PBMCs, taken on the day of the first yellow fever vaccination. The receptors shown here come from a man between 18 and 35 years old who received the YFV17D yellow fever vaccine. Both conserved end residues are part of each CDR3. Fields, in order: D gene, V gene, clone size, J gene, CDR3 protein, CDR3 DNA. A D gene is named only where the DNA matches it firmly. Expanded clones are given a class, and other clones once, few, many or no size at all.

-	TRBV4-1	-	TRBJ1-5	CASSQHSDSNQPQHF	TGCGCCAGCAGCCAACACAGCGATAGCAATCAGCCCCAGCATTTT
-	TRBV7-6	few	TRBJ2-3	CASSLAAGTSTDTQYF	TGTGCCAGCAGCTTAGCCGCCGGAACCAGCACAGATACGCAGTATTTT
TRBD2	TRBV20-1	few	TRBJ2-7	CSARDSLAGSYEQYF	TGCAGTGCTAGAGATAGCCTAGCGGGGTCCTACGAGCAGTACTTC
TRBD2	TRBV12-3/TRBV12-4	-	TRBJ2-7	CASSDQRGVLFYEQYF	TGTGCCAGCAGTGACCAGCGGGGGGTCCTCTTCTACGAGCAGTACTTC
TRBD1	TRBV7-2	few	TRBJ1-6	CASSRGPVKRNSPLHF	TGTGCCAGCAGCAGGGGGCCAGTTAAAAGAAATTCACCCCTCCACTTT
-	TRBV5-5	-	TRBJ2-3	CASSLGGQVTQYF	TGTGCCAGCAGCTTAGGAGGTCAGGTTACGCAGTATTTT
TRBD1	TRBV28	-	TRBJ1-2	CASSPADRAYGYTF	TGTGCCAGCAGTCCAGCGGACAGGGCCTATGGCTACACCTTC
-	TRBV10-2	many	TRBJ1-1	CASSRVGPNTEAFF	TGCGCCAGCAGTAGGGTGGGACCCAACACTGAAGCTTTCTTT
TRBD2	TRBV5-1	few	TRBJ2-2	CASSLDQTSQNTGELFF	TGCGCCAGCAGCTTGGATCAGACTAGCCAGAACACCGGGGAGCTGTTTTTT
-	TRBV4-3	-	TRBJ1-3	CASSQDSHRPLYF	TGCGCCAGCAGCCAAGATAGCCATCGCCCCCTCTATTTT
TRBD2	TRBV20-1	many	TRBJ2-5	CSAREGSQETQYF	TGCAGTGCCAGGGAGGGCAGCCAAGAGACCCAGTACTTC
-	TRBV7-2	many	TRBJ2-7	CASSLSGGIYEQYF	TGTGCCAGCAGCTTAAGTGGGGGGATCTACGAGCAGTACTTC
-	TRBV7-9	-	TRBJ1-2	CASSLAPTANYGYTF	TGTGCCAGCAGCTTAGCGCCAACAGCTAACTATGGCTACACCTTC
-	TRBV4-3	-	TRBJ2-5	CASSQETGIETQYF	TGCGCCAGCAGCCAAGAGACGGGGATAGAGACCCAGTACTTC
-	TRBV27	few	TRBJ2-7	CASSTIRQDLSYEQYF	TGTGCCAGCTCTACCATAAGACAGGATCTCTCCTACGAGCAGTACTTC
-	TRBV7-2	few	TRBJ1-1	CASSTQEGNTEAFF	TGTGCCAGCAGCACCCAGGAGGGGAACACTGAAGCTTTCTTT
-	TRBV6-4	many	TRBJ2-1	CASSDSSYNEQFF	TGTGCCAGCAGTGACAGCTCCTACAATGAGCAGTTCTTC
-	TRBV7-2	many	TRBJ2-1	CASSPQRDNEQFF	TGTGCCAGCAGCCCCCAAAGGGACAATGAGCAGTTCTTC
TRBD1	TRBV9	many	TRBJ2-1	CASSAPGTDYNEQFF	TGTGCCAGCAGCGCCCCCGGGACAGACTACAATGAGCAGTTCTTC
TRBD1	TRBV12-3/TRBV12-4	many	TRBJ1-5	CASSLGQGTNQPQHF	TGTGCCAGCAGTCTCGGACAGGGTACAAATCAGCCCCAGCATTTT
TRBD2	TRBV4-3	few	TRBJ2-1	CASSPRLAGGDEQFF	TGCGCCAGCAGCCCCCGACTAGCGGGGGGTGATGAGCAGTTCTTC
-	TRBV18	few	TRBJ2-1	CASSPEVGSGEQFF	TGTGCCAGCTCACCGGAAGTTGGATCGGGTGAGCAGTTCTTC
TRBD1	TRBV29-1	many	TRBJ2-3	CSVEVWQGAATDTQYF	TGCAGCGTTGAAGTGTGGCAGGGGGCCGCGACAGATACGCAGTATTTT
TRBD2	TRBV19	few	TRBJ2-1	CASSPGLAGYYNEQFF	TGTGCCAGTAGTCCCGGGTTAGCGGGATACTACAATGAGCAGTTCTTC